This TCR beta chain was found in a study of T cells after yellow fever vaccination. The CDR3 has 16 residues. V was pared by 5 bases and J by 5 bases, with 19 bases between. From germline, CDR1 is SGHVS and CDR2 FNYEAQ. Using its own MiXCR run on the 5' RACE reads, TCRdb lists one record per CDR3 protein. The sample records roughly 63,000 distinct CDR3 sequences, 6% to 7.5% being singletons. This clonotype was seen repeatedly, ten times or more. The chain links TRBV7-6 to TRBJ2-1; the D call may be TRBD1 or TRBD2 (5 bases each). Here the sequenced sample was CD8+ T cells sorted from PBMCs, taken 15 days after the yellow fever booster vaccination. The clonotype originates from a man aged 30-40 years who received the YFV17D yellow fever vaccine. The CDR3 nucleotides read TGTGCCAGCAGCCGAGGGGTTGCAAGATATCACAATGAGCAGTTCTTC. It specifies CASSRGVARYHNEQFF.